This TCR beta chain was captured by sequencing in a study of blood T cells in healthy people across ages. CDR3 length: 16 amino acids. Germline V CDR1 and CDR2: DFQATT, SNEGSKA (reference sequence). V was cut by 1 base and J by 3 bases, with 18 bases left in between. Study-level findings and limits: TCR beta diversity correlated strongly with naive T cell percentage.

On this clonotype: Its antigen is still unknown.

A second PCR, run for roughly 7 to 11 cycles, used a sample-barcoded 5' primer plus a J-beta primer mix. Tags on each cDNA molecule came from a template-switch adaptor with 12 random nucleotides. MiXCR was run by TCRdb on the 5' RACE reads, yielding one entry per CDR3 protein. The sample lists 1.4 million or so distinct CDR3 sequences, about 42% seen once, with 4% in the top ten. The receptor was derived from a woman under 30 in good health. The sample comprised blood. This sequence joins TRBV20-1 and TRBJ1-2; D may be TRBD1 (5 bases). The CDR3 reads CSARVQGAKSHYGYTF. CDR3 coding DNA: TGCAGTGCTAGAGTACAAGGGGCGAAAAGCCACTATGGCTACACCTTC.